The next 27 T cell receptor beta chains were all read from a single sample in a study of OX40 agonist ivuxolimab in advanced cancers. Data came from immunoSEQ multiplex PCR; TCRdb stores just in-frame clones and leaves some out. The profile covers around 110,000 clones, with roughly nine tenths appearing a single time and approximately 0.48% taken by the ten largest. Sample: CD4+ or CD8+ T cells sorted from blood, taken in a trial of the OX40 agonist ivuxolimab. The receptors derive from an adult with an advanced solid tumor such as melanoma, head and neck, liver or kidney cancer.

The gene calls are TRBV18 and TRBJ2-5; no clear D gene. Germline V CDR1 and CDR2: KGHSH, LQKENI. V lost 5 bases and J 4 bases, leaving 11 bases between the germline ends. This CDR3 is 13 amino acids long. CDR3 loop: CASSSSLGETQYF. In nucleotides, the CDR3 is TGTGCCAGCTCATCAAGCTTAGGAGAGACCCAGTACTTC.

The chain recombines TRBV2 with TRBJ1-5; D gene ambiguous. The CDR3 sequence is 12 residues long. V dropped 7 bases and J dropped 9 bases, with 13 bases sitting between them. Germline CDR1 SNHLY, CDR2 FYNNEI. CDR3 bases: TGTGCCAGCACGGACGGCGAAGGGCCCCAGCATTTT. Protein sequence: CASTDGEGPQHF.

This clone is a singleton in its sample. V gene TRBV18 combines with J gene TRBJ2-7; D ambiguous. Per germline, CDR1 KGHSH and CDR2 LQKENI. The CDR3 runs 11 residues. With 4 bases removed from V and 5 bases from J, the gap between germline ends came to 6 bases. The CDR3 loop is CASSQVNEQYF. For the CDR3, the DNA is TGTGCCAGCTCACAGGTAAACGAGCAGTACTTC.

The table lists this clone with a count of one. CDR3: CASSQGRANEKLFF. DNA of the CDR3: TGTGCCAGTAGCCAGGGGAGGGCTAATGAAAAACTGTTTTTT. This sequence joins TRBV19 and TRBJ1-4, with D perhaps TRBD1 (6 bases). Trimming cost V 6 bases and J 3 bases, with 11 bases left between them. The germline gives CDR1 LNHDA, CDR2 SQIVND (reference sequence). The CDR3 loop spans 14 amino acids.

V usage is TRBV6-5 and J usage is TRBJ2-7; tentative D call: TRBD1 (5 bases). CDR1 is MNHEY, CDR2 SVGAGI, per germline. Between the trimmed V and J ends, which lost 6 bases and 2 bases, there was a span of 8 bases. This CDR3 region has 12 residues. In nucleotides, the CDR3 is TGTGCCAGCAGGGACAAGACCTACGAGCAGTACTTC. Translated, it gives CASRDKTYEQYF.

V and J are TRBV4-3 and TRBJ2-1; 13 bases are a match to TRBD2. CDR1 and CDR2 (germline): LGHNA, YSLEER. This CDR3 has 17 amino acids. With V trimmed by 1 base and J by 9 bases, 9 bases remained unmatched. The CDR3 DNA reads TGCGCCAGCAGCCAAGTAAAACTAGCGGGGGGGCTGGGTGAGCAGTTCTTC. It translates to CASSQVKLAGGLGEQFF.

CDR3 sequence: CAWSLTGGGRAFF. CDR3 DNA: TGTGCCTGGAGTCTCACAGGGGGGGGTCGAGCTTTCTTT. The chain joins TRBV30 to TRBJ1-1; 8 nucleotides line up with TRBD1. Per germline, CDR1 GTSNPN and CDR2 SVGIG (reference sequence). The CDR3 sequence is 13 residues long. Trimming took 2 bases from V and 10 from J; bases not matched to a gene: 9. Based on the CDR3 plus reference TRBV30 and TRBJ1-1, the full variable domain is SQTIHQWPATLVQPVGSPLSLECTVEGTSNPNLYWYRQAAGRGLQLLFYSVGIGQISSEVPQNLSASRPQDRQFILSSKKLLLSDSGFYLCAWSLTGGGRAFFGQGTRLTVV.

This rearrangement joins TRBV5-1 to TRBJ2-5; 9 bases agree with TRBD1. Germline V CDR1 and CDR2: SGHRS, YFSETQ. The V gene end was trimmed by 3 bases and the J gene end by 3 bases; junction bases not matched to a gene: 6. This CDR3 has 15 residues. CDR3 sequence: CASSSIDRGEETQYF. The CDR3 DNA reads TGCGCCAGCAGCTCGATAGACAGGGGGGAAGAGACCCAGTACTTC.

This clone occurred once. V and J are TRBV7-2 and TRBJ2-7; D is perhaps TRBD1 (5 bases). The V gene lost 2 bases and the J gene lost 0 bases, with 11 bases spanning the gap. There are 15 residues in the CDR3. CDR1 is SGHTA and CDR2 is FQGNSA in the germline V gene. This CDR3 reads CASSLMTVRSYEQYF. The CDR3 region has the DNA TGTGCCAGCAGCTTAATGACAGTCCGCTCCTACGAGCAGTACTTC.

V and J are TRBV21-1 and TRBJ1-2. TRBV21-1 is reported as a pseudogene. The CDR3 has 17 residues. CDR3 in amino acids: CASSKGPRRKKTLGYTF. CDR3 nucleotide sequence: TGTGCCAGCAGCAAAGGCCCCCGGAGGAAAAAGACTCTTGGCTACACCTTC.

The chain uses TRBV4-1 and TRBJ2-3, with 9 bases that match TRBD2. The CDR3 has 15 amino acids. The V segment lost 11 bases and the J segment 2 bases; nucleotides outside the gene matches: 11. CDR1 is MGHRA and CDR2 is YSYEKL in the germline V gene. The CDR3: CASTSTSGYTDTQYF. The CDR3 nucleotides read TGCGCCTCAACCTCGACTAGCGGCTACACAGATACGCAGTATTTT.

This sequence joins TRBV19 and TRBJ1-6; the D gene is possibly TRBD1 (6 bases). Germline V gene lookup returns CDR1 LNHDA and CDR2 SQIVND (reference sequence). This CDR3 is built from 15 residues. The V gene lost 9 bases and the J gene lost 1 base, with 13 bases spanning the gap. DNA for the CDR3: TGTGCCAGCAGCAAACAGGGTTCCTATAATTCACCCCTCCACTTT. The encoded protein is CASSKQGSYNSPLHF.

This clone was found a few times. This chain links TRBV28 with TRBJ1-2, with TRBD1 matching 8 bases. V shed 7 bases, J shed 7 bases, and the junction held 5 bases outside the gene matches. Germline V gene data show CDR1 as MDHEN and CDR2 as SYDVKM. The CDR3 loop spans 12 amino acids. This chain's CDR3 is CASTSDRGGYTF. In DNA, the CDR3 is TGTGCCAGCACCTCCGACAGGGGTGGCTACACCTTC.

The J gene is TRBJ2-5, the V gene TRBV7-2; possibly TRBD1 or TRBD2 for D (5 bases each). Germline loops: CDR1 SGHTA, CDR2 FQGNSA. There are 13 residues in the CDR3. The V end was cut by 3 bases, the J end by 2 bases, with 7 bases between. The chain's CDR3 is CASSLWGQETQYF. Here the CDR3 DNA reads TGTGCCAGCAGCTTGTGGGGGCAAGAGACCCAGTACTTC.

V gene TRBV5-1 combines with J gene TRBJ1-6; D perhaps matches TRBD1 (6 bases). The germline V gene has CDR1 SGHRS and CDR2 YFSETQ. V gave up 5 bases and J gave up 0 bases, with 12 bases separating them. This CDR3 has 16 residues. The DNA for the CDR3 is TGCGCCAGCAGTTTAACAGGGAGCTCCTATAATTCACCCCTCCACTTT. Protein product: CASSLTGSSYNSPLHF.

This sequence joins TRBV11-2 and TRBJ2-5; 8 nucleotides match TRBD2. Per germline, CDR1 SGHAT and CDR2 FQNNGV. The CDR3 runs 18 residues. Losses at the gene ends were 2 bases for V and 5 bases for J; bases not matched to a gene: 16. In DNA, the CDR3 is TGTGCCAGCAGCTTACACCAAATGGGACTAGTATCGGGGGAGACCCAGTACTTC. It yields the protein CASSLHQMGLVSGETQYF.

The J gene is TRBJ1-5, the V gene TRBV19, with D possibly being TRBD1 (6 bases). Germline V gene lookup returns CDR1 LNHDA and CDR2 SQIVND (reference sequence). The CDR3 sequence is 13 residues long. V gave up 5 bases and J gave up 7 bases, with 12 bases separating them. The DNA of the CDR3 is TGTGCCAGTAGTCCCGGGGGCCAGCAGCCCCAGCATTTT. Protein product: CASSPGGQQPQHF.

This chain links TRBV6-1 with TRBJ1-5; D remains ambiguous. The V end was cut by 0 bases, the J end by 5 bases, with 14 bases between. The CDR3 covers 16 residues. CDR1 MNHNS and CDR2 SASEGT come from the germline V gene. The CDR3 nucleotides read TGTGCCAGCAGTGAAGCGCTCTTCCAGGATGATCAGCCCCAGCATTTT. It codes for CASSEALFQDDQPQHF.

Details on this clone: Other nucleotide sequences from this sample produce the same CDR3. The chain uses TRBV9 and TRBJ2-5, with 10 bases identical to TRBD2. V was clipped by 0 bases and J by 5 bases; unmatched bases: 4. CDR1 and CDR2 (germline): SGDLS, YYNGEE. The CDR3 spans 15 residues. The CDR3 here is CASSVASGGWETQYF. In DNA, the CDR3 is TGTGCCAGCAGCGTAGCTAGCGGGGGATGGGAGACCCAGTACTTC.

The V gene is TRBV14, the J gene TRBJ2-3; D unresolved. Germline V gene lookup returns CDR1 SGHDN and CDR2 FVKESK. The CDR3 is 16 amino acids. Trimming cost V 1 base and J 2 bases, with 13 bases left between them. This CDR3 is CASSQGRSLLTDTQYF. In DNA form, the CDR3 reads TGTGCCAGCAGCCAAGGCCGCAGCCTTCTCACAGATACGCAGTATTTT. Full variable domain (rest looked up from reference TRBV14 and TRBJ2-3): EAGVTQFPSHSVIEKGQTVTLRCDPISGHDNLYWYRRVMGKEIKFLLHFVKESKQDESGMPNNRFLAERTGGTYSTLKVQPAELEDSGVYFCASSQGRSLLTDTQYFGPGTRLTVL.

V usage is TRBV6-1 and J usage is TRBJ1-1; D is unclear. CDR1 MNHNS and CDR2 SASEGT come from the germline V gene. CDR3 length equals 14 residues. Trimming removed 2 bases from V and 6 bases from J, with 13 bases in between. The CDR3 sequence: CASSENVRPPEAFF. In nucleotides, the CDR3 is TGTGCCAGCAGTGAAAACGTACGACCCCCTGAAGCTTTCTTT.

This chain joins TRBV11-2 and TRBJ2-3, with a possible D match to TRBD1 (5 bases). CDR1 SGHAT and CDR2 FQNNGV come from the germline V gene. V lost 6 bases, J lost 4 bases, and 11 bases lay in between. The CDR3 is 13 amino acids. The CDR3 DNA reads TGTGCCAGCAGGCTTAGGGGCCCAGATACGCAGTATTTT. Protein product: CASRLRGPDTQYF.

This chain connects TRBV11-2 to TRBJ2-3; D uncertain. The CDR3 totals 13 residues. Germline CDR1 SGHAT, CDR2 FQNNGV. V was trimmed by 3 bases and J by 0 bases, leaving 4 bases between them. In nucleotides, the CDR3 is TGTGCCAGCAGCTTCCTTAGCACAGATACGCAGTATTTT. This codes for CASSFLSTDTQYF. The entire variable domain, with the rest obtained from reference TRBV11-2 and TRBJ2-3, is as follows: EAGVAQSPRYKIIEKRQSVAFWCNPISGHATLYWYQQILGQGPKLLIQFQNNGVVDDSQLPKDRFSAERLKGVDSTLKIQPAKLEDSAVYLCASSFLSTDTQYFGPGTRLTVL.

The V call is TRBV15, the J call TRBJ1-2, with TRBD1 as a possible D gene (5 bases). Trimming cost V 3 bases and J 4 bases, with 9 bases left between them. The CDR3 is 13 amino acids. Germline V gene sequence: CDR1 LNHNV, CDR2 YYDKDF (reference sequence). This CDR3 is CATSRGDSYGYTF. In DNA, the CDR3 is TGTGCCACCAGCAGGGGAGACAGCTATGGCTACACCTTC. Together with reference TRBV15 and TRBJ1-2, the CDR3 gives the full variable domain: DAMVIQNPRYQVTQFGKPVTLSCSQTLNHNVMYWYQQKSSQAPKLLFHYYDKDFNNEADTPDNFQSRRPNTSFCFLDIRSPGLGDTAMYLCATSRGDSYGYTFGSGTRLTVV.

The chain is built from TRBV2 and TRBJ1-1, with 7 positions matching TRBD1. The CDR3 contains 14 residues. Germline lookup yields CDR1 SNHLY and CDR2 FYNNEI. V lost 7 bases to trimming and J lost 0 bases; unmatched junction nucleotides: 5. Here the CDR3 reads CASTPGQLNTEAFF. The CDR3 DNA sequence: TGTGCCAGCACTCCGGGACAGTTGAACACTGAAGCTTTCTTT. Supplemented by reference TRBV2 and TRBJ1-1, the full variable domain reads EPEVTQTPSHQVTQMGQEVILRCVPISNHLYFYWYRQILGQKVEFLVSFYNNEISEKSEIFDDQFSVERPDGSNFTLKIRSTKLEDSAMYFCASTPGQLNTEAFFGQGTRLTVV.

The chain is built from TRBV19 and TRBJ2-7, with D possibly being TRBD1 (5 bases). The CDR3 covers 14 residues. The V and J ends lost 5 bases and 3 bases respectively, with 14 bases between them. The V gene's germline CDR1 is LNHDA and CDR2 SQIVND (reference sequence). The CDR3 reads CASSLRARGYEQYF. The CDR3 coding sequence is TGTGCCAGTAGTCTCCGGGCTAGGGGCTACGAGCAGTACTTC.

J is TRBJ2-2 and V is TRBV28; D may match TRBD1 or TRBD2 (7 bases each). The CDR3 loop spans 16 amino acids. The V gene lost 6 bases and the J gene lost 4 bases, with 18 bases spanning the gap. The germline CDR1 and CDR2 sequences are MDHEN and SYDVKM. This CDR3 is CASSSFTGEGTGELFF. The CDR3 bases are TGTGCCAGCAGCTCCTTTACAGGGGAGGGCACCGGGGAGCTGTTTTTT.